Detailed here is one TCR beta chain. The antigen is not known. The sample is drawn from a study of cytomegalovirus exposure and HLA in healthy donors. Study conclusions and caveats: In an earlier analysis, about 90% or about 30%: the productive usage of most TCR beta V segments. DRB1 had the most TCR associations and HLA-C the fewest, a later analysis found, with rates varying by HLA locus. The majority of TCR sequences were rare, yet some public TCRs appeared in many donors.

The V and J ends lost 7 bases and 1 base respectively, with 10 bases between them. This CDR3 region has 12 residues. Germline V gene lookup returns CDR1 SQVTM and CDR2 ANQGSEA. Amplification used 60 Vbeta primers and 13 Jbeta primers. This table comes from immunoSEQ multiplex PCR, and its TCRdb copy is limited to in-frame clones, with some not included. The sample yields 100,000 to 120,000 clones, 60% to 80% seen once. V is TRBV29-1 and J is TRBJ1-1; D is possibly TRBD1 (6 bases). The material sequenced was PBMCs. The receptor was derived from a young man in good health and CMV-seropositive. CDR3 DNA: TGCAGCGCGACACAGGGGAACACTGAAGCTTTCTTT. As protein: CSATQGNTEAFF.